What follows are 19 T cell receptor beta chains derived from one specimen sequenced in a study of T cells in Graves' hyperthyroidism and ophthalmopathy. Amplification targeted TCR beta CDR3 regions from RNA transcripts. Carried out on the TCR CDR3, a first-round RT-PCR used the HTBI primer set. Each CDR3 protein gets one entry after TCRdb re-called the multiplex PCR reads with MiXCR. The sample consists of about 500,000 distinct CDR3 sequences, approximately 16% of them appearing once. Sequencing was performed on blood. Receptors originate from a woman aged 30 to 39 with Graves' ophthalmopathy.

This clonotype has a count of ten or more. The rearrangement uses TRBV7-2 and TRBJ1-1; D unresolved. The CDR3 is made up of 13 amino acids. Germline-derived CDR1 and CDR2 are SGHTA and FQGNSA. Trimming pared 2 bases from V and 10 bases from J, leaving 14 bases between. The CDR3 DNA follows: TGTGCCAGCAGCTTAAATTCCGATGAGGGAGCTTTCTTT. It yields the protein CASSLNSDEGAFF.

Only a few counts were recorded for this clonotype. The chain uses TRBV10-3 and TRBJ2-3; D is unclear. CDR3 size: 13 residues. The V gene's germline CDR1 is ENHRY and CDR2 SYGVKD. V was trimmed by 6 bases and J by 4 bases, leaving 11 bases between them. The CDR3 spells CAISPHHSDTQYF. DNA for the CDR3: TGTGCCATCAGCCCCCACCATTCAGATACGCAGTATTTT.

The chain uses TRBV5-8 and TRBJ1-2; TRBD1 matches at 8 bases. The junction had 8 bases not matched to a gene; V was cut back by 0 bases and J by 4 bases. The CDR3 is made up of 16 amino acids. Germline V lookup: CDR1 SGHTS, CDR2 YDEGEE. The CDR3 loop reads CASSLGGQGGGYGYTF. Written as DNA, the CDR3 is TGTGCCAGCAGCTTGGGAGGACAGGGAGGTGGCTATGGCTACACCTTC.

The CDR3 DNA follows: TGTGCCGGGGATAATGTGGAGACCCAGTACTTC. Amino acids: CAGDNVETQYF. The rearrangement links TRBV30 to TRBJ2-5; D not certain. The germline gives CDR1 GTSNPN, CDR2 SVGIG (reference sequence). V lost 8 bases and J 5 bases, leaving 12 bases between the germline ends. This CDR3 region has 11 residues.

The CDR3 DNA reads as TGTGCCAGCAGCTTGGAGGACTCCGCGACCCAGTACTTC. Its translation is CASSLEDSATQYF. The chain couples TRBV5-6 to TRBJ2-5; possibly TRBD2 for D (5 bases). The CDR3 is 13 amino acids. The V end lost 0 bases, the J end lost 7 bases, and 10 bases lay between the germline ends. CDR1 is SGHDT, CDR2 YYEEEE, per germline.

The chain combines TRBV20-1 with TRBJ2-7; 11 nucleotides match TRBD2. J was trimmed by 3 bases and V by 0 bases; bases with no gene match: 1. The CDR3 is 14 amino acids. The V gene's germline CDR1 is DFQATT and CDR2 SNEGSKA (reference sequence). CDR3 region: CSARDSGRVYEQYF. DNA for the CDR3: TGCAGTGCTAGAGATAGCGGGAGGGTCTACGAGCAGTACTTC.

This clonotype was counted ten times or more. The V gene is TRBV5-6, the J gene TRBJ2-7, with TRBD1 identical over 7 bases. The junction had 11 bases not matched to a gene; V was cut back by 6 bases and J by 5 bases. This CDR3 is built from 14 residues. Per the germline V gene, CDR1 is SGHDT and CDR2 is YYEEEE. The CDR3 DNA sequence: TGTGCCAGCAACTGGGCGAGGGGGCTGGACGAGCAGTACTTC. It translates to CASNWARGLDEQYF.

The chain uses TRBV29-1 and TRBJ2-1; TRBD2 aligns across 10 bases. CDR1 and CDR2 (germline): SQVTM, ANQGSEA. The length of the CDR3 is 15 residues. J gave up 5 bases and V 5 bases, and 9 bases lay outside the gene matches. CDR3 protein: CSVRNRLAGDNEQFF. CDR3 in DNA: TGCAGCGTTCGAAACCGACTAGCGGGCGACAATGAGCAGTTCTTC.

This clonotype was counted only a few times. This rearrangement joins TRBV7-8 to TRBJ2-7; D not certain. This CDR3 has 15 amino acids. The germline V gene encodes CDR1 SGHVS and CDR2 FQNEAQ. V dropped 1 base and J dropped 4 bases, with 14 bases sitting between them. This chain's CDR3 is CASSLEGIDPYEQYF. The CDR3 nucleotides read TGTGCCAGCAGCTTAGAAGGGATCGACCCGTACGAGCAGTACTTC. The entire variable domain, with the rest obtained from reference TRBV7-8 and TRBJ2-7, is as follows: GAGVSQSPRYKVAKRGQDVALRCDPISGHVSLFWYQQALGQGPEFLTYFQNEAQLDKSGLPSDRFFAERPEGSVSTLKIQRTQQEDSAVYLCASSLEGIDPYEQYFGPGTRLTVT.

This clonotype was seen many times. The J gene is TRBJ1-1, the V gene TRBV28; tentative D call: TRBD1 (5 bases). The germline V gene encodes CDR1 MDHEN and CDR2 SYDVKM. CDR3 length: 13 residues. Trimming left V 5 bases short and J 1 base short, with 8 bases between. CDR3 coding DNA: TGTGCCAGCAGTGTAGGGGAGAACACTGAAGCTTTCTTT. This translates into CASSVGENTEAFF.

This clonotype was detected many times. V gene TRBV28 combines with J gene TRBJ2-3, with a possible D match to TRBD1 (6 bases). This CDR3 has 13 amino acids. CDR1 and CDR2 (germline): MDHEN, SYDVKM. Deletions cut 5 bases from V and 8 bases from J, with 14 bases between. For the CDR3, the DNA is TGTGCCAGCAGTCCCAGGGGTTGGCCTACGCAGTATTTT. This codes for CASSPRGWPTQYF.

This clonotype was picked up a small number of times. The V and J genes are TRBV20-1 and TRBJ1-1; D not resolved. Trimming took off 0 bases at V and 1 base at J, with 12 bases between the two ends. The CDR3 has 15 amino acids. Germline CDR1 and CDR2: DFQATT and SNEGSKA (reference sequence). The CDR3 here is CSARDLVLKNTEAFF. The CDR3 nucleotides are TGCAGTGCTAGAGATCTGGTACTTAAGAACACTGAAGCTTTCTTT.

The sample holds many counts of this clonotype. The rearrangement uses TRBV29-1 and TRBJ1-1, with a weak D call TRBD1 (6 bases). V dropped 4 bases and J dropped 4 bases, with 19 bases sitting between them. Per the germline V gene, CDR1 is SQVTM and CDR2 is ANQGSEA. The CDR3 has 15 amino acids. The CDR3 sequence is CSVGTGTLGRTEAFF. In DNA, the CDR3 is TGCAGCGTTGGAACAGGGACATTGGGACGCACTGAAGCTTTCTTT.

The chain combines TRBV4-1 with TRBJ1-5, with D unresolved. Germline V gives CDR1 MGHRA, CDR2 YSYEKL. The CDR3 has 13 amino acids. V was clipped by 5 bases and J by 5 bases, with 10 bases between them. CDR3 residues: CASSSEYDQPQHF. CDR3 nucleotide sequence: TGCGCCAGCAGCTCGGAATACGATCAGCCCCAGCATTTT.

This chain connects TRBV5-1 to TRBJ2-5; 10 nucleotides match TRBD2. The CDR3 extends over 18 amino acids. J was trimmed by 5 bases and V by 0 bases; bases with no gene match: 13. Germline V gives CDR1 SGHRS, CDR2 YFSETQ. The CDR3 is CASSLGLSGTSARETQYF. Here the CDR3 DNA reads TGCGCCAGCAGCTTGGGATTAAGCGGGACTAGCGCACGGGAGACCCAGTACTTC. The whole variable domain, filled in from reference TRBV5-1 and TRBJ2-5, reads KAGVTQTPRYLIKTRGQQVTLSCSPISGHRSVSWYQQTPGQGLQFLFEYFSETQRNKGNFPGRFSGRQFSNSRSEMNVSTLELGDSALYLCASSLGLSGTSARETQYFGPGTRLLVL.

Only a few counts were recorded for this clonotype. The chain employs TRBV29-1 and TRBJ2-7; possibly TRBD2 for D (7 bases). The CDR3 sequence is 15 residues long. V was pared by 4 bases and J by 5 bases, with 21 bases between. The V gene's germline CDR1 is SQVTM and CDR2 ANQGSEA. This CDR3 is CSVGEGDLDRDEQYF. In DNA form, the CDR3 reads TGCAGCGTTGGGGAGGGGGACCTCGATAGGGACGAGCAGTACTTC.

Note on this clonotype: Being one base from a much bigger clone, this may be a read error. The CDR3 nucleotides are TGTGCCAACAGTGGAGACGCCCACAATGAGCAGTTCTTC. It translates to CANSGDAHNEQFF. The chain recombines TRBV2 with TRBJ2-1; D unclear. The CDR3 extends over 13 amino acids. CDR1 and CDR2 from the germline V gene are SNHLY and FYNNEI.

This clonotype came up many times. The chain is built from TRBV6-2 or TRBV6-3 and TRBJ2-7, with D perhaps given as TRBD1 or TRBD2 (5 bases each). The CDR3 extends over 14 amino acids. Germline V lookup: CDR1 MNHEY, CDR2 SVGEGT. V lost 7 bases, J lost 3 bases, and 16 bases lay in between. CDR3 sequence reads: CASTVGTRYYEQYF. For the CDR3, the DNA is TGTGCCAGCACCGTCGGGACCAGATACTACGAGCAGTACTTC.

This clonotype was counted ten times or more. Mismatch with germline at one junction end may stem from a read error. The gene calls are TRBV28 and TRBJ2-7, with D possibly TRBD1 on 6 matching bases. Germline V gene data show CDR1 as MDHEN and CDR2 as SYDVKM. This CDR3 has 12 amino acids. The CDR3 sequence: CASKTPRYRAHF. In nucleotides, the CDR3 is TGTGCCAGCAAGACCCCTAGGTACAGGGCCCACTTC. Looking up the rest from reference TRBV28 and TRBJ2-7 gives the full variable domain: DVKVTQSSRYLVKRTGEKVFLECVQDMDHENMFWYRQDPGLGLRLIYFSYDVKMKEKGDIPEGYSVSREKKERFSLILESASTNQTSMYLCASKTPRYRAHFGPGTRLTVT.